This is a list of T cell receptor beta chains from one sample in a study of T cells after yellow fever vaccination. TCRdb called the 5' RACE reads again in MiXCR, with one record for every CDR3 protein. This sample has around 590,000 distinct CDR3 sequences; roughly an eighth occur once, and the top ten carry 15%. Here the sequenced sample was PBMCs, taken on the day of the yellow fever booster vaccination. These receptors all come from a man aged 25 to 45 who received the YFV17D yellow fever vaccine. The CDR3 runs from the conserved cysteine through the conserved F or W. The D gene is left open where the match is weak. Size values are once, few and many counts, or a class for expanded clones, and some rows have none.

TRBV20-1	TRBJ2-7	TRBD1	many	CSARDLVIGQASF	TGCAGTGCTAGAGATCTCGTAATAGGACAGGCGTCCTTC
TRBV7-2	TRBJ2-7	-	many	CASSPQEFVEQYF	TGTGCCAGCAGCCCACAGGAATTCGTGGAGCAGTACTTC
TRBV28	TRBJ2-6	-	-	CASSIGVSSGANVLTF	TGTGCCAGCAGCATTGGAGTTAGCTCTGGGGCCAACGTCCTGACTTTC
TRBV7-3	TRBJ1-2	-	many	CASSAGGNYGYTF	TGTGCCAGCAGCGCGGGGGGGAACTATGGCTACACCTTC
TRBV15	TRBJ2-2	-	few	CATSSWRDNTGELFF	TGTGCCACCAGCTCCTGGCGGGATAACACCGGGGAGCTGTTTTTT
TRBV4-3	TRBJ2-7	-	-	CASSQGSRSRGEQYF	TGCGCCAGCAGCCAAGGGTCCAGGTCCAGGGGCGAGCAGTACTTC
TRBV29-1	TRBJ2-7	-	-	CSVEGEIDSRGYEQYF	TGCAGCGTTGAGGGTGAGATAGACAGCCGAGGGTACGAGCAGTACTTC
TRBV12-3/TRBV12-4	TRBJ2-1	-	many	CASRPEVRNEQFF	TGTGCCAGCAGGCCCGAGGTCCGAAATGAGCAGTTCTTC
TRBV25-1	TRBJ2-4	-	-	CASSELGGRDKNIQYF	TGTGCCAGCAGTGAATTGGGGGGACGAGACAAAAACATTCAGTACTTC
TRBV12-3/TRBV12-4	TRBJ1-3	-	many	CASRMQGNTIYF	TGTGCCAGCAGGATGCAGGGAAACACCATATATTTT